The next 20 T cell receptor beta chains were all read from a single sample in a study of a mutant IDH1 vaccine in newly diagnosed glioma. For these TCRs, the target antigens are not known. Profiling relied on immunoSEQ multiplex PCR, and the TCRdb table lists in-frame clones only, not all of them. The table records 90,000 to 100,000 clones, roughly 86% of them present only once. Time point here: week 47, end of study. What each vaccine dose contained was 300 ug of mutant IDH1 20-mer peptide, accompanied by topical imiquimod. The specimen comprised PBMCs, sampled from a glioma patient whose treatment included an IDH1 peptide vaccine. Receptors originate from a woman in her forties or fifties with glioma.

This clone was picked up a small number of times. The V gene is TRBV4-2, the J gene TRBJ1-1; no reliable D call. Germline V lookup: CDR1 LGHNA, CDR2 YNFKEQ. This CDR3 is 14 amino acids long. V shed 1 base and J shed 4 bases, with 10 bases lying between them. The CDR3 DNA sequence: TGTGCCAGCAGCCAAGTGACGGGTGGCACTGAAGCTTTCTTT. As protein: CASSQVTGGTEAFF.

Note on this clone: One junction end disagrees with the germline gene, perhaps due to a read error. This rearrangement joins TRBV6-5 to TRBJ2-6, with TRBD1 matching 10 bases. Germline assignment: CDR1 MNHEY and CDR2 SVGAGI. There are 13 residues in the CDR3. The CDR3 spells CASSGTGVNVLTF. The CDR3 region has the DNA TGTGCCAGCAGTGGGACAGGGGTCAACGTCCTGACTTTC.

V and J are TRBV5-4 and TRBJ2-1, with 10 bases that match TRBD2. The CDR3 contains 15 residues. From germline, CDR1 is SGHNT and CDR2 YYREEE (reference sequence). V was pared by 0 bases and J by 7 bases, with 4 bases of the junction left unmatched. The CDR3 nucleotides are TGTGCCAGCAGCTTGGAACTAGCGGGGTGGAATGAGCAGTTCTTC. This gives the protein CASSLELAGWNEQFF. Supplemented by reference TRBV5-4 and TRBJ2-1, the full variable domain reads ETGVTQSPTHLIKTRGQQVTLRCSSQSGHNTVSWYQQALGQGPQFIFQYYREEENGRGNFPPRFSGLQFPNYSSELNVNALELDDSALYLCASSLELAGWNEQFFGPGTRLTVL.

The rearrangement joins TRBV27 to TRBJ2-5; 14 bases match TRBD2. V trimming: 2 bases; J trimming: 8 bases; junction bases outside the gene matches: 4. This CDR3 region has 15 residues. Germline V CDR1 and CDR2: MNHEY, SMNVEV (reference sequence). CDR3 coding DNA: TGTGCCAGCAGTTTAGCCGGACTAGCGGGAGGTACCCAGTACTTC. Translating it yields CASSLAGLAGGTQYF.

The chain employs TRBV11-2 and TRBJ2-1, with 8 bases that match TRBD2. This CDR3 has 15 amino acids. CDR1 is SGHAT, CDR2 FQNNGV, per germline. J lost 1 base, V lost 5 bases, and 4 bases had no gene match. The CDR3 nucleotides are TGTGCCAGCAGCCGAGCGGGAGTGTCCTACAATGAGCAGTTCTTC. It is translated as CASSRAGVSYNEQFF.

The gene calls are TRBV2 and TRBJ2-7, with TRBD1 matching over 8 bases. The germline V gene has CDR1 SNHLY and CDR2 FYNNEI. This CDR3 contains 13 residues. The ends lost 4 bases at V and 2 bases at J; junction bases unmatched: 1. CDR3 sequence reads: CASSVDRAYEQYF. CDR3 in DNA: TGTGCCAGCAGTGTGGACAGGGCCTACGAGCAGTACTTC.

This clone was counted a single time. The genes are TRBV28 and TRBJ1-5; D is possibly TRBD1 (5 bases). Per germline, CDR1 MDHEN and CDR2 SYDVKM. The CDR3 runs to 16 residues. The V and J ends lost 2 bases and 0 bases respectively, with 11 bases between them. CDR3 in amino acids: CASSLPTVYSNQPQHF. CDR3 bases: TGTGCCAGCAGTTTACCGACAGTCTATAGCAATCAGCCCCAGCATTTT.

The rearrangement links TRBV5-1 to TRBJ1-2; D gene uncertain. The ends were cut back, 0 bases at V and 7 bases at J, with 16 bases in the middle. Germline CDR1 is SGHRS and CDR2 is YFSETQ. This CDR3 region has 15 residues. CDR3 in DNA: TGCGCCAGCAGCTTGGCCGAAGGGATCATCCGTGGCTACACCTTC. Protein sequence: CASSLAEGIIRGYTF.

The rearrangement links TRBV5-1 to TRBJ2-1; tentatively, D is TRBD2 (6 bases). The CDR3 is 14 amino acids. The germline V and J ends were trimmed by 5 bases and 8 bases, with 17 bases remaining between them. Looked up from germline, CDR1 is SGHRS and CDR2 is YFSETQ. The CDR3 here is CASRVQAGSDEQFF. DNA for the CDR3: TGCGCCAGCAGAGTACAGGCGGGAAGCGATGAGCAGTTCTTC.

The chain couples TRBV29-1 to TRBJ1-2; D is uncertain. Germline lookup yields CDR1 SQVTM and CDR2 ANQGSEA. The CDR3 sequence is 14 residues long. V dropped 0 bases and J dropped 2 bases, with 10 bases sitting between them. CDR3 in DNA: TGCAGCGTTGAAGATCCGTACACCAACTATGGCTACACCTTC. This encodes CSVEDPYTNYGYTF.

The V call is TRBV9, the J call TRBJ2-5; D perhaps matches TRBD1 (6 bases). V shed 0 bases and J shed 5 bases, with 11 bases lying between them. The CDR3 runs 14 residues. Germline V gene data show CDR1 as SGDLS and CDR2 as YYNGEE. CDR3 nucleotide sequence: TGTGCCAGCAGCGTAGACCCAGGGGTTGAGACCCAGTACTTC. Protein: CASSVDPGVETQYF.

The V and J genes are TRBV2 and TRBJ2-1; D ambiguous. CDR1 and CDR2 (germline): SNHLY, FYNNEI. Deletions cut 7 bases from V and 5 bases from J, with 12 bases between. This CDR3 has 13 residues. This chain's CDR3 is CASIVDHHNEQFF. In DNA form, the CDR3 reads TGTGCCAGCATTGTTGACCACCACAATGAGCAGTTCTTC.

The chain is built from TRBV23-1 and TRBJ2-1; 11 bases map to TRBD1. TRBV23-1 is filed as an ORF, its function uncertain. This CDR3 is built from 19 residues. V lost 0 bases and J lost 0; bases outside the gene matches: 7. The CDR3 region has the DNA TGCGCCAGCAGTCAATCGGCGGGACAGGGGGGAGTCTCCTACAATGAGCAGTTCTTC. It specifies CASSQSAGQGGVSYNEQFF.

DNA of the CDR3: TGCGCCAGCACGGCTAGGACAGGGGACACTGAAGCTTTCTTT. Translated, it gives CASTARTGDTEAFF. This chain connects TRBV10-1 to TRBJ1-1; 9 nucleotides agree with TRBD1. V lost 7 bases to trimming and J lost 3 bases; unmatched junction nucleotides: 6. CDR1 WNHNN and CDR2 SYGVQD come from the germline V gene (reference sequence). This CDR3 spans 14 amino acids.

This chain connects TRBV25-1 to TRBJ2-3, with 14 bases that match TRBD2. The length of the CDR3 is 17 residues. V lost 4 bases, J lost 4 bases, and 7 bases stayed unmatched. Germline CDR1 MGHDK, CDR2 SYGVNS. In DNA form, the CDR3 reads TGTGCCAGCAGTGTTCGGACTAGCGGGAGGAAAGCAGATACGCAGTATTTT. Its protein is CASSVRTSGRKADTQYF. Looking up the rest from reference TRBV25-1 and TRBJ2-3 gives the full variable domain: EADIYQTPRYLVIGTGKKITLECSQTMGHDKMYWYQQDPGMELHLIHYSYGVNSTEKGDLSSESTVSRIRTEHFPLTLESARPSHTSQYLCASSVRTSGRKADTQYFGPGTRLTVL.

DNA for the CDR3: TGTGCCAGCAGTTTATCGGCAGGGGGGAATGAAAAACTGTTTTTT. Protein: CASSLSAGGNEKLFF. V usage is TRBV28 and J usage is TRBJ1-4; 7 bases fit TRBD1. V dropped 1 base and J dropped 5; count of bases not matched to a gene: 4. Looked up from germline, CDR1 is MDHEN and CDR2 is SYDVKM. This CDR3 has 15 residues.

This clone has a single count. The chain combines TRBV19 with TRBJ2-2; D is unclear. The ends were cut back, 0 bases at V and 7 bases at J, with 12 bases in the middle. Per the germline V gene, CDR1 is LNHDA and CDR2 is SQIVND (reference sequence). The CDR3 is made up of 15 amino acids. For the CDR3, the DNA is TGTGCCAGTAGTATAGACAGTTGGGCAAACGGGGAGCTGTTTTTT. It yields the protein CASSIDSWANGELFF.

The chain links TRBV10-3 to TRBJ1-2; possible D gene TRBD1, 5 bases. CDR3 size: 16 residues. V gave up 0 bases and J gave up 2 bases, with 13 bases separating them. Germline V gene lookup returns CDR1 ENHRY and CDR2 SYGVKD. The CDR3 loop is CAISESWGIGNYGYTF. CDR3 sequence (DNA): TGTGCCATCAGTGAGTCGTGGGGGATAGGGAACTATGGCTACACCTTC.

V and J are TRBV28 and TRBJ1-5; TRBD1 agrees at 7 bases. The trim removed 4 bases at V and 9 bases at J, leaving 15 bases unmatched. Germline loops: CDR1 MDHEN, CDR2 SYDVKM. CDR3 length: 16 residues. The CDR3 region has the DNA TGTGCCAGCAGTTCCCGAACAGGGGAGGTCTTTTGGCCCCAGCATTTT. It translates to CASSSRTGEVFWPQHF.

V gene TRBV29-1 combines with J gene TRBJ1-1; 11 bases map to TRBD1. Germline V gene lookup returns CDR1 SQVTM and CDR2 ANQGSEA. The CDR3 is made up of 16 amino acids. With V trimmed by 7 bases and J by 6 bases, 16 bases remained unmatched. The DNA for the CDR3 is TGCAGCGCGGGGGCCCCCGGGACAGGGGGGTCGGCTGAAGCTTTCTTT. Translated, it gives CSAGAPGTGGSAEAFF. Using reference TRBV29-1 and TRBJ1-1 for the parts outside the CDR3, the full variable domain is SAVISQKPSRDICQRGTSLTIQCQVDSQVTMMFWYRQQPGQSLTLIATANQGSEATYESGFVIDKFPISRPNLTFSTLTVSNMSPEDSSIYLCSAGAPGTGGSAEAFFGQGTRLTVV.